These T cell receptor beta chains were read from a single sample in a study of blood T cell repertoires in COVID-19. Assay used: immunoSEQ multiplex PCR; TCRdb lists only in-frame clones, some missing. The sample contains about 170,000 clones, 83% of which appear only once. Sequenced material: peripheral blood. All receptors derive from a woman of 80 years or more with acute or convalescent COVID-19. Each CDR3 is given with its conserved first and last residue. D genes are given only for firm matches. Only some rows state a clone size, as once, few, many or a class for expanded clones.

cdr3_nt cdr3_aa v_call d_call cdr3_length j_call clone_size
TGTGCCAGCACCCAGGACAGGGCGAATGGCTACACCTTC CASTQDRANGYTF TRBV28 TRBD1 13 TRBJ1-2 few
TGTGCCAGCAGGCGCTATAGCGGGGGAGGGGAGACCCAGTACTTC CASRRYSGGGETQYF TRBV7-2 TRBD2 15 TRBJ2-5 .
TGTGCCAGCTCACCAAGGGACAGGGGCGGTCCGTACGAGCAGTACTTC CASSPRDRGGPYEQYF TRBV18 TRBD1 16 TRBJ2-7 .
TGTGCCAGCAGCTCCGGAGGTAGTCTTCGTGAAGAGACCCAGTACTTC CASSSGGSLREETQYF TRBV11-2 . 16 TRBJ2-5 many
TGTGCCAGCAGTTTGATGGGAGGCAATCAGCCCCAGCATTTT CASSLMGGNQPQHF TRBV28 . 14 TRBJ1-5 .
TGTGCCACCAGCAGTTCGGGGGGCAGCGAGCAGTTCTTC CATSSSGGSEQFF TRBV15 . 13 TRBJ2-1 .
TGTGCCAGTAGTACAGGGGGGATGAGGAGATACGAGCAGTACTTC CASSTGGMRRYEQYF TRBV19 . 15 TRBJ2-7 .
TGTGCCAGCAGTGAATACAGGGGTCATTCACCCCTCCACTTT CASSEYRGHSPLHF TRBV25-1 . 14 TRBJ1-6 .
TGTGCCAGCAGCGTAGCCGGGTTGGGGGCTCCGGGGGAGACCCAGTACTTC CASSVAGLGAPGETQYF TRBV9 . 17 TRBJ2-5 .
TGTGCCAGCAGTTACTTCATCGGTTCCCCCTCTTCCTACGAGCAGTACTTC CASSYFIGSPSSYEQYF TRBV6-2/TRBV6-3 . 17 TRBJ2-7 .
TGTGCCAGCAGCATACTTTCCAGGGTCAGCACAGATACGCAGTATTTT CASSILSRVSTDTQYF TRBV9 . 16 TRBJ2-3 .
TGTGCCAGCAGCCACGACAGGGGGCTGGGAAAACTGTTTTTT CASSHDRGLGKLFF TRBV6-5 TRBD1 14 TRBJ1-4 .
TGTGCCAGCAGCTTACTACAGGTGGCAAACTATGGCTACACCTTC CASSLLQVANYGYTF TRBV7-9 . 15 TRBJ1-2 .
TGTGCCACCGCCACCGGGACAGCGAATCAGCCCCAGCATTTT CATATGTANQPQHF TRBV15 TRBD1 14 TRBJ1-5 once
TGTGCCAGCAGTTTAGAGGGATTGAGCGGAGTGACGAATGAGCAGTTCTTC CASSLEGLSGVTNEQFF TRBV27 . 17 TRBJ2-1 few
TGTGCCAGCAGTATTACAGGGGGAACTGAAGCTTTCTTT CASSITGGTEAFF TRBV6-5 TRBD1 13 TRBJ1-1 .
TGTGCCAGCAGCCGTAGGACAGGGGGCGTGGGGGTAGGGTCTAGCACAGATACGCAGTATTTT CASSRRTGGVGVGSSTDTQYF TRBV6-6 TRBD1 21 TRBJ2-3 .
TGTGCCAGCAGCCAGACAGACATGAACACTGAAGCTTTCTTT CASSQTDMNTEAFF TRBV5-4 . 14 TRBJ1-1 .
TGCGCCAGCAGCTCCGGACAGGGACGAGAGACCCAGTACTTC CASSSGQGRETQYF TRBV5-1 TRBD1 14 TRBJ2-5 .
TGTGCCAGCAGACTGAGAATATCTGGAAACACCATATATTTT CASRLRISGNTIYF TRBV5-8 . 14 TRBJ1-3 .
TGTGCCAGCAGTTCCCTCCTCGGAAACACCATATATTTT CASSSLLGNTIYF TRBV6-2/TRBV6-3 . 13 TRBJ1-3 .
TGTGCCAGCAGCCCGGTAGCGGGAGTATTCAATGAGCAGTTCTTC CASSPVAGVFNEQFF TRBV7-2 TRBD2 15 TRBJ2-1 .
TGTGCCAGCAGCCTCGGACAGAGACCCTCCGGGGAGCTGTTTTTT CASSLGQRPSGELFF TRBV9 . 15 TRBJ2-2 .
TGCGCCAGTCAAGCGGGACCGAGCAGTGAGCAGTTCTTC CASQAGPSSEQFF TRBV10-1 TRBD2 13 TRBJ2-1 .
TGTGCCAGCAGTTACTCGTTACATAGCGGAATCTACAATGAGCAGTTCTTC CASSYSLHSGIYNEQFF TRBV6-2/TRBV6-3 . 17 TRBJ2-1 .
TGTGCCAGCACCACTAGCGGGAGGGACAATGAGCAGTTCTTC CASTTSGRDNEQFF TRBV18 TRBD2 14 TRBJ2-1 .
TGTGCCACCAGCAGAGTTGGGGGCAGCCTCAACTATGGCTACACCTTC CATSRVGGSLNYGYTF TRBV15 . 16 TRBJ1-2 few
TGTGCCAGCAGGTCCGGGACAGTAAGCACAGATACGCAGTATTTT CASRSGTVSTDTQYF TRBV2 TRBD1 15 TRBJ2-3 .
TGCGCCAGCAGCTCTAACAGGGGCGGCGGTCCCACTGAAGCTTTCTTT CASSSNRGGGPTEAFF TRBV5-1 TRBD1 16 TRBJ1-1 .
TGCGCCAGCAGTCTGAACCCCGGGACTAATGAAAAACTGTTTTTT CASSLNPGTNEKLFF TRBV4-3 . 15 TRBJ1-4 .
TGTGCCATCAGTGAGTCGGAGGGTAAGACTGAAGCTTTCTTT CAISESEGKTEAFF TRBV10-3 . 14 TRBJ1-1 few